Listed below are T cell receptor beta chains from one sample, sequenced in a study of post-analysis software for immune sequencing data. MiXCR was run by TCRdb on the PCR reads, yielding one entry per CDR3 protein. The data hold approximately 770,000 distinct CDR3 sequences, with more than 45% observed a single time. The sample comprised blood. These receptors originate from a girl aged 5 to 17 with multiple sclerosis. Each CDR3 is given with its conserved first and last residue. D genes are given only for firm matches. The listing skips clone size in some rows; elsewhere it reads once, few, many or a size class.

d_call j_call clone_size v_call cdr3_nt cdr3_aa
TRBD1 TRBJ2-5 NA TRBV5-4 TGTGCCAGCAGCTTGGGCAGGGGGTCAGGAGAGACCCAGTACTTC CASSLGRGSGETQYF
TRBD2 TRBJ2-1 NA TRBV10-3 TGTGCCATCAGTGCCGGACTAGCGACCACCTACAATGAGCAGTTCTTC CAISAGLATTYNEQFF
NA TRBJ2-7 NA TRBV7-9 TGTGCCAGCAGCTCCGGGACAACTCTCTACGAGCAGTACTTC CASSSGTTLYEQYF
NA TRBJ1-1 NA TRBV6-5 TGTGCCAGCAGTTACTCGATGCGGGGCCGGACTGAAGCTTTCTTT CASSYSMRGRTEAFF
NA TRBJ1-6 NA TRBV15 TGTGCCACCAGCATCTCAGGATATAATTCACCCCTCCACTTT CATSISGYNSPLHF
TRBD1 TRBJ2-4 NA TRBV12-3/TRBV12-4 TGTGCCAGCAGCGGACAGGGGGCGCGAGAGCAGTACTTC CASSGQGAREQYF
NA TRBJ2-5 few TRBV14 TGTGCCAGCAGCCAAGCGCGGCAAGGTTCCCAGGCAGAGACCCAGTACTTC CASSQARQGSQAETQYF
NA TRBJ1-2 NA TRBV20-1 TGCAGTGCCGCACAGAGAACTAACTATGGCTACACCTTC CSAAQRTNYGYTF
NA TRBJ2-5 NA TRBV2 TGTGCCAGCAGTGAGTCGGGTATCACCTTACAAGAGACCCAGTACTTC CASSESGITLQETQYF
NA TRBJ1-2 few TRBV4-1 TGCGCCAGCAGCCACCTCTTCGAAGGGTACTTTGGCTACACCTTC CASSHLFEGYFGYTF
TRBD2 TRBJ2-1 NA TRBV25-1 TGTGCCAGCAGTGATAGCGGGAGTCGGGCGAATGAGCAGTTCTTC CASSDSGSRANEQFF
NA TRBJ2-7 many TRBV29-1 TGCAGCGTTGGTAGGGTAGGGAACGAGCAGTACTTC CSVGRVGNEQYF
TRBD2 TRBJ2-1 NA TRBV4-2 TGTGCCAGCAGCCGGCGGGAGGATTACTACAATGAGCAGTTCTTC CASSRREDYYNEQFF
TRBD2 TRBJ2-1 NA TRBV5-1 TGCGCCAGCAGCTGGCGGACTAGCGGGAGGGCCGAGTCCTACAATGAGCAGTTCTTC CASSWRTSGRAESYNEQFF
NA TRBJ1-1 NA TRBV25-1 TGTGCCAGCAGTGAATACTTCCCACAGGGTGAGGAGACTGAAGCTTTCTTT CASSEYFPQGEETEAFF
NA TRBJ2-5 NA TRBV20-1 TGCAGTGCTAGAGAGTACGAGGGCTACTCGGAGACCCAGTACTTC CSAREYEGYSETQYF
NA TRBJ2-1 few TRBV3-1 TGTGCCAGCAGCCAAACTAGCACCATCGGCAATGAGCAGTTCTTC CASSQTSTIGNEQFF
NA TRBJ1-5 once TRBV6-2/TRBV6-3 TGTGCCAGCAGTTACTGGGGGGAGATTGATCAGCCCCAGCATTTT CASSYWGEIDQPQHF
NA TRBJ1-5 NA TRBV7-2 TGTGCCAGCAGCTTATGGGCGGAGGCGGATCAGCCCCAGCATTTT CASSLWAEADQPQHF
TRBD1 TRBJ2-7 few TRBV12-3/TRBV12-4 TGTGCCAGCAGTTTTGAGGGGACAGGGGTATCCTACGAGCAGTACTTC CASSFEGTGVSYEQYF
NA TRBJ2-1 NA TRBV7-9 TGTGCCAGCAGTCATTACCTCTACCGCGGTGAGCAGTTCTTC CASSHYLYRGEQFF
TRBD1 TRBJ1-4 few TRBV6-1 TGTGCCAGCAGTACCTACAGGGGTGGTGAAAAACTGTTTTTT CASSTYRGGEKLFF
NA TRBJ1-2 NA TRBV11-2 TGTGCCAGCAGCACCGTCAGGGGTGCCTATGGCTACACCTTC CASSTVRGAYGYTF
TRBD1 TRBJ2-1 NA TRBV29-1 TGCAGCGGAGCCGGGACAGGGGGTAGCGGCGGGCACTTAAACAATGAGCAGTTCTTC CSGAGTGGSGGHLNNEQFF
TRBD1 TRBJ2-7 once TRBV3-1 TGTGCCAGCAGCTCGACAGGGAAAAACTACGAGCAGTACTTC CASSSTGKNYEQYF
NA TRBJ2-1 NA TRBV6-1 TGTGCCAGCAGTACCGACTGGTCAGGGACCAATGAGCAGTTCTTC CASSTDWSGTNEQFF
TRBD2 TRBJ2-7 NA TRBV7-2 TGTGCCAGCAGCCAGGGAGTAGCGGGAGCCTACGAGCAGTACTTC CASSQGVAGAYEQYF
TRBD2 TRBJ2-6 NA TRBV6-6 TGTGCCAGCAGTTCCAAGAGGGGAGGGGCTGGGGCCAACGTCCTGACTTTC CASSSKRGGAGANVLTF
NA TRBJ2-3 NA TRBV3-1 TGTGCCAGCAGCCTTCAACCTCAGCGTCCAGATACGCAGTATTTT CASSLQPQRPDTQYF
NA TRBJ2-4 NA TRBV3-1 TGTGCCGGCAGCGGCGGGGAGAACATTCAGTACTTC CAGSGGENIQYF
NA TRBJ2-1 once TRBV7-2 TGTGCCAGCACCCTGGGGACCCTCTCCTACAATGAGCAGTTCTTC CASTLGTLSYNEQFF